This T cell receptor (beta chain) was retrieved from a study of breast tumors, draining lymph nodes, adjacent tissues. Study-level results: Tumors had less TCR diversity than lymph nodes, more than nontumor tissue. Compared with basal-like, luminal-like tumors shared significantly more repertoire with nontumor tissue. Most tumor T cells seemingly derive from lymph node, then expand in tumor.

This CDR3 is 14 amino acids long. Trimming removed 4 bases from V and 5 bases from J; junction bases left unmatched: 7. CDR1 SGHVS and CDR2 FQNEAQ come from the germline V gene. The lymph nodes were axillary draining lymph nodes from breast cancer patients. This clonotype occurred many times. Its antigen is currently unknown. TCRdb re-called the multiplex PCR reads with MiXCR, one entry per CDR3 protein. The table has about 180,000 distinct CDR3 sequences, about 30% seen once; the top ten hold roughly 4.5%. The chain carries TRBV7-8 and TRBJ2-7; 8 nucleotides match TRBD1. The sample comprised axillary lymph node tissue. This receptor was identified in a female donor with breast cancer. Some clones in this sample may be carry-over from other donors' samples. In nucleotides, the CDR3 is TGTGCCAGCAGCTCCAGGACAGGGAAAAACGAGCAGTACTTC. This sequence encodes CASSSRTGKNEQYF.